This TCR beta chain was captured in a study of memory CD4+ T cells and cytomegalovirus serostatus. Study information: Healthy Belgian adult donors included roughly ten CMV-positive and some 24 CMV-negative people.

Clones were sequenced by immunoSEQ multiplex PCR, and TCRdb holds only the in-frame ones, with some missing. The sample has about 39,000 clones, 78% seen once. This clone appeared a few times. The sort gate was single viable CD3+CD4+CD8-CD45RO+ cells for memory CD4+ T cells. Total CD4+ T cells were enriched by CD4 positive selection. The TCR comes from an adult in good health and CMV-seronegative. Sequencing was performed on memory CD4+ T cells from blood.

The CDR3 coding sequence is TGTGCCAGCAGCCAGGGACAGGGGTCCAAAAACATTCAGTACTTC. Its translation is CASSQGQGSKNIQYF. The chain uses TRBV7-2 and TRBJ2-4, with 10 positions matching TRBD1. The CDR3 totals 15 residues. V dropped 5 bases and J dropped 2; count of bases not matched to a gene: 3. Germline V gene lookup returns CDR1 SGHTA and CDR2 FQGNSA.